The TCR beta chain described here comes from a study of blood T cell repertoires in COVID-19. Libraries were prepared by immunoSEQ multiplex PCR; TCRdb keeps only in-frame clonotypes and omits some of them. The table includes hundreds of thousands of clones, approximately 78% detected once. This clone was found a few times. Sequencing was carried out using peripheral blood. This receptor was identified in an older woman with active or convalescent COVID-19.

CDR3 DNA sequence: TGCGCCAGCAGCCAGACAGGGATAAGGTCCTACGAGCAGTACTTC. Amino acid sequence: CASSQTGIRSYEQYF. The chain carries TRBV4-1 and TRBJ2-7; 7 nucleotides align to TRBD1. CDR3 length equals 15 residues. Unmatched junction bases numbered 6, after V lost 3 bases and J lost 1 base. Germline CDR1 MGHRA, CDR2 YSYEKL.